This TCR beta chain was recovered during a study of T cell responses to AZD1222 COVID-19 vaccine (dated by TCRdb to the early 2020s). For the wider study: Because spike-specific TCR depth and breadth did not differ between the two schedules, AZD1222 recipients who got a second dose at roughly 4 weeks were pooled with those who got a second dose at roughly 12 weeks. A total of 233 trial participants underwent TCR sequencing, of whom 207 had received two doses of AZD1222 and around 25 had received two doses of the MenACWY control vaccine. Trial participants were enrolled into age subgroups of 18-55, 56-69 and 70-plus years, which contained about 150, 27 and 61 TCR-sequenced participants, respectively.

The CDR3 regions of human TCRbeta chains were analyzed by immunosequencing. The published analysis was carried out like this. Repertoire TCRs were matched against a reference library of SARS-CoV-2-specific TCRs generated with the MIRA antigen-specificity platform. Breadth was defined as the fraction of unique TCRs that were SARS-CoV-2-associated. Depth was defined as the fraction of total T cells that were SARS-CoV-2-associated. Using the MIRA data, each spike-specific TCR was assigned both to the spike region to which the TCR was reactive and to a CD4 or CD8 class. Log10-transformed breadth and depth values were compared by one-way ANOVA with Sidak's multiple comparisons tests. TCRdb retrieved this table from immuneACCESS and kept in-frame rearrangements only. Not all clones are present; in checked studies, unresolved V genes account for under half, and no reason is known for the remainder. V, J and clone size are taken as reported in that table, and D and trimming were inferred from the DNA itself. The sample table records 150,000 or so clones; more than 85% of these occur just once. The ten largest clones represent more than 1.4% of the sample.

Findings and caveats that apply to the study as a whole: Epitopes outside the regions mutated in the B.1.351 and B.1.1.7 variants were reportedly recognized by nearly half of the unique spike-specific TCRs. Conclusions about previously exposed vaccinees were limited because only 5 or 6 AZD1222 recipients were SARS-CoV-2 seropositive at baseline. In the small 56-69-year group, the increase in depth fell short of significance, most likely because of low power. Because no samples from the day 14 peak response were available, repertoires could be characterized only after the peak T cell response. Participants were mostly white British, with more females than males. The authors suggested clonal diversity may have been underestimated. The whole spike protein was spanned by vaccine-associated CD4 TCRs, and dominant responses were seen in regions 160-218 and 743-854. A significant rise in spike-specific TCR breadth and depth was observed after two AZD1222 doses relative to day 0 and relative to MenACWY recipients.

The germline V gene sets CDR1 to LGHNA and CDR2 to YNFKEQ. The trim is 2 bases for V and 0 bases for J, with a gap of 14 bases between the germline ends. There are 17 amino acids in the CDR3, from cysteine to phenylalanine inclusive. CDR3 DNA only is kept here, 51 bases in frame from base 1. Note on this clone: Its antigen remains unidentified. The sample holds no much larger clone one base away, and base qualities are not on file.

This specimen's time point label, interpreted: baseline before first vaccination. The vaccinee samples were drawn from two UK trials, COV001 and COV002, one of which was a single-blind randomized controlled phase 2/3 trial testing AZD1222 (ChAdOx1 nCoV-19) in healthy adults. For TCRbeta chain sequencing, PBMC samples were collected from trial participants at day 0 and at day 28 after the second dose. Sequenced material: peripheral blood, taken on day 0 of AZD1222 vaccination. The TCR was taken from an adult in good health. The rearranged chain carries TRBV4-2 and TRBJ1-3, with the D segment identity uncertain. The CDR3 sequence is CASSQFAGAPSGNTIYF. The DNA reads TGTGCCAGCAGCCAATTTGCAGGAGCTCCCTCTGGAAACACCATATATTTT.